This passage covers 21 T cell receptor beta chains from one sample sequenced in a study of T cell responses to AZD1222 COVID-19 vaccine. Clones were sequenced by immunoSEQ multiplex PCR, and TCRdb holds only the in-frame ones, with some missing. The profile covers 110,000 to 150,000 clones, with about 92% appearing a single time and 3% to 4% taken by the ten largest. The material was peripheral blood, obtained 28 days after the second AZD1222 dose. The origin of the receptors is an adult who received the AZD1222 COVID-19 vaccine.

This sequence joins TRBV3-1 (or the pseudogene TRBV3-2) and TRBJ2-5, with D tentatively TRBD2 (6 bases). The CDR3 sequence is 15 residues long. Germline values: CDR1 LGHDT, CDR2 YNNKEL (reference sequence). Trimming pared 3 bases from V and 2 bases from J, leaving 13 bases between. The CDR3 nucleotides are TGTGCCAGCAGCCACCGCCTAGCGCCGCAAGAGACCCAGTACTTC. Translation: CASSHRLAPQETQYF.

The CDR3 DNA reads TGTGCCAGCAGCCAGACGATCGGCGAGCAGTACTTC. Encoded protein: CASSQTIGEQYF. The chain combines TRBV28 with TRBJ2-7; D call uncertain. V lost 6 bases and J lost 6, with 12 bases in between. The germline V gene encodes CDR1 MDHEN and CDR2 SYDVKM. This CDR3 comprises 12 residues.

DNA for the CDR3: TGTGCCAGCAGGGGACAGGGGGCACCCTACGAGCAGTACTTC. It specifies CASRGQGAPYEQYF. The chain employs TRBV25-1 and TRBJ2-7, with 12 bases aligning to TRBD1. J was trimmed by 2 bases and V by 6 bases; bases with no gene match: 2. CDR3 size: 14 residues. Germline V gene sequence: CDR1 MGHDK, CDR2 SYGVNS.

This rearrangement joins TRBV6-2 or TRBV6-3 to TRBJ2-5; 8 bases agree with TRBD2. Germline CDR1 MNHEY, CDR2 SVGEGT. V was pared by 2 bases and J by 1 base, with 6 bases of the junction left unmatched. CDR3 size: 16 residues. The CDR3 bases are TGTGCCAGCAGTTACGGGGTTACTAGCGGCCAAGAGACCCAGTACTTC. Translated: CASSYGVTSGQETQYF.

This chain connects TRBV3-1 (or the pseudogene TRBV3-2) to TRBJ1-5; TRBD1 agrees at 7 bases. The CDR3 has 15 residues. V shed 4 bases, J shed 0 bases, and the junction held 3 bases outside the gene matches. Germline values: CDR1 LGHDT, CDR2 YNNKEL (reference sequence). The CDR3 DNA follows: TGTGCCAGCAGCCTGGGACAGACTAGCAATCAGCCCCAGCATTTT. It specifies CASSLGQTSNQPQHF.

The chain links TRBV18 to TRBJ1-2, with 11 bases fitting TRBD1. J was trimmed by 4 bases and V by 0 bases; bases with no gene match: 1. Germline V lookup: CDR1 KGHSH, CDR2 LQKENI. This CDR3 comprises 15 residues. In DNA form, the CDR3 reads TGTGCCAGCTCACCACCCGGGACAGGGGGCTATGGCTACACCTTC. This translates into CASSPPGTGGYGYTF.

The V and J genes are TRBV29-1 and TRBJ2-5, with D hard to call. Trimming shortened V by 4 bases and J by 4 bases, and 16 bases separated the two germline ends. This CDR3 is 14 amino acids long. Germline V gene data show CDR1 as SQVTM and CDR2 as ANQGSEA. The CDR3 region has the DNA TGCAGCGTTGTTGGGCTAGATAATTTAGAGACCCAGTACTTC. This gives the protein CSVVGLDNLETQYF.

This chain joins TRBV18 and TRBJ2-7, with 7 bases lining up with TRBD1. With V trimmed by 2 bases and J by 6 bases, 7 bases remained unmatched. CDR3 length: 14 amino acids. Germline CDR1 and CDR2: KGHSH and LQKENI. In DNA form, the CDR3 reads TGTGCCAGCTCACCAGGGACAGCCATAATCGAGCAGTACTTC. Amino acid sequence: CASSPGTAIIEQYF.

The chain has TRBV19 and TRBJ1-5; perhaps TRBD1 as D (5 bases). V dropped 1 base and J dropped 0 bases, with 10 bases sitting between them. The V gene's germline CDR1 is LNHDA and CDR2 SQIVND (reference sequence). The CDR3 runs to 16 residues. CDR3 in amino acids: CASSIGRTHSNQPQHF. The CDR3 DNA follows: TGTGCCAGTAGTATAGGTCGGACACATAGCAATCAGCCCCAGCATTTT.

This clone was seen a few times. The gene calls are TRBV18 and TRBJ2-1, with a weak D call TRBD1 (6 bases). The germline V and J ends were trimmed by 0 bases and 6 bases, with 12 bases remaining between them. Germline V gene sequence: CDR1 KGHSH, CDR2 LQKENI. The CDR3 consists of 15 residues. The CDR3 sequence is CASSPPYRVVNEQFF. The CDR3 DNA reads as TGTGCCAGCTCACCACCTTACAGGGTGGTCAATGAGCAGTTCTTC.

The J gene is TRBJ1-6, the V gene TRBV5-6, with no clear D. CDR1 is SGHDT and CDR2 is YYEEEE in the germline V gene. V lost 2 bases to trimming and J lost 11 bases, with 8 bases between them. This CDR3 has 12 amino acids. For the CDR3, the DNA is TGTGCCAGCAGCTTACGCTGGGCACCCCTCCACTTT. It codes for CASSLRWAPLHF.

The rearrangement uses TRBV15 and TRBJ2-7; D unresolved. The CDR3 covers 16 residues. V was cut by 0 bases and J by 6 bases, with 18 bases left in between. Germline CDR1 LNHNV, CDR2 YYDKDF (reference sequence). The CDR3 loop is CATSRDIQRNRPEQYF. For the CDR3, the DNA is TGTGCCACCAGCAGAGATATCCAAAGGAACCGGCCCGAGCAGTACTTC.

J is TRBJ2-7 and V is TRBV5-1; D is unresolved. CDR1 and CDR2 from the germline V gene are SGHRS and YFSETQ. The V end was cut by 2 bases, the J end by 3 bases, with 9 bases between. This CDR3 contains 13 residues. The CDR3 sequence: CASSFTTNYEQYF. The CDR3 nucleotides are TGCGCCAGCAGCTTCACGACGAACTACGAGCAGTACTTC.

On this clone: The sample carries other DNA sequences with the same CDR3. V gene TRBV19 combines with J gene TRBJ1-1; weak D call: TRBD1 (5 bases). Trimming removed 6 bases from V and 0 bases from J, with 8 bases in between. Germline V gene lookup returns CDR1 LNHDA and CDR2 SQIVND (reference sequence). The CDR3 runs to 13 residues. The CDR3 spells CASRGTVNTEAFF. CDR3 in DNA: TGTGCCAGTAGAGGGACGGTGAACACTGAAGCTTTCTTT. Using reference TRBV19 and TRBJ1-1 for the parts outside the CDR3, the full variable domain is DGGITQSPKYLFRKEGQNVTLSCEQNLNHDAMYWYRQDPGQGLRLIYYSQIVNDFQKGDIAEGYSVSREKKESFPLTVTSAQKNPTAFYLCASRGTVNTEAFFGQGTRLTVV.

The chain links TRBV7-2 to TRBJ1-6; 10 nucleotides align to TRBD1. J gave up 8 bases and V 6 bases, and 7 bases lay outside the gene matches. The germline V gene encodes CDR1 SGHTA and CDR2 FQGNSA. This CDR3 region has 15 residues. This chain's CDR3 is CASRPGQGNYSPLHF. DNA for the CDR3: TGTGCCAGCAGGCCGGGACAGGGGAATTATTCACCCCTCCACTTT.

The rearrangement links TRBV9 to TRBJ2-5; D may be TRBD1 or TRBD2 (5 bases each). V was trimmed by 2 bases and J by 4 bases, leaving 18 bases between them. The CDR3 length is 16 residues. Looked up from germline, CDR1 is SGDLS and CDR2 is YYNGEE. The CDR3 spells CASSVGRGRDGETQYF. CDR3 nucleotides: TGTGCCAGCAGCGTGGGACGAGGTAGGGACGGAGAGACCCAGTACTTC.

This chain connects TRBV5-4 to TRBJ1-3; D gene ambiguous. The CDR3 is made up of 15 amino acids. Trimming left V 0 bases short and J 1 base short, with 8 bases between. Germline V gene data show CDR1 as SGHNT and CDR2 as YYREEE (reference sequence). The CDR3 sequence is CASSLDTVSGNTIYF. The CDR3 DNA sequence: TGTGCCAGCAGCTTGGACACTGTGTCTGGAAACACCATATATTTT.

The rearrangement uses TRBV2 and TRBJ1-2; D call uncertain. CDR1 is SNHLY and CDR2 is FYNNEI in the germline V gene. CDR3 length: 10 residues. V lost 6 bases to trimming and J lost 8 bases, with 7 bases between them. The CDR3 nucleotides are TGTGCCAGCAGCGCGAGCGGCTACACCTTC. Its translation is CASSASGYTF. Based on the CDR3 plus reference TRBV2 and TRBJ1-2, the full variable domain is EPEVTQTPSHQVTQMGQEVILRCVPISNHLYFYWYRQILGQKVEFLVSFYNNEISEKSEIFDDQFSVERPDGSNFTLKIRSTKLEDSAMYFCASSASGYTFGSGTRLTVV.

The V and J genes are TRBV19 and TRBJ2-2; D is perhaps TRBD1 (6 bases). With 7 bases removed from V and 6 bases from J, the gap between germline ends came to 15 bases. The germline V gene has CDR1 LNHDA and CDR2 SQIVND (reference sequence). This CDR3 comprises 14 residues. The CDR3 protein is CASTTISGAGELFF. Written as DNA, the CDR3 is TGTGCCAGTACCACCATCTCAGGGGCCGGGGAGCTGTTTTTT.

The chain joins TRBV6-2 or TRBV6-3 to TRBJ1-2; possibly TRBD1 for D (6 bases). V dropped 4 bases and J dropped 8 bases, with 8 bases sitting between them. The CDR3 is 11 amino acids. In germline, CDR1 is MNHEY, CDR2 SVGEGT. The CDR3 DNA follows: TGTGCCAGCAGTTCCGGACAGGGCTACACCTTC. It encodes CASSSGQGYTF.

The CDR3 DNA follows: TGTGCCAGCAGCTTAGGAGTCGGGATGGGAGAGACCCAGTACTTC. Protein product: CASSLGVGMGETQYF. This sequence joins TRBV7-7 and TRBJ2-5; maybe TRBD2 (5 bases). The V end was cut by 1 base, the J end by 4 bases, with 13 bases between. CDR3 length equals 15 residues. Germline-derived CDR1 and CDR2 are SSHAT and FNYEAQ (reference sequence).